These 28 T cell receptor beta chains came from one sample sequenced in a study of cytomegalovirus exposure and HLA in healthy donors. PCR used 60 Vbeta primers and 13 Jbeta primers. The table came from immunoSEQ multiplex PCR; TCRdb's copy has only in-frame clones and leaves some out. This sample carries 120,000 or so clones, 65% to 80% of them seen once, and the ten largest clones take roughly 6.2%. What was sequenced was PBMCs. These receptors originate from a man younger than 45 in good health and CMV-seropositive.

The chain links TRBV2 to TRBJ1-4, with a tentative D call TRBD1 (6 bases). Trimming left V 7 bases short and J 3 bases short, with 9 bases between. The V gene's germline CDR1 is SNHLY and CDR2 FYNNEI. This CDR3 comprises 13 residues. CDR3 nucleotides: TGTGCCAGCAATGGACAGCCTAATGAAAAACTGTTTTTT. Protein sequence: CASNGQPNEKLFF.

This chain connects TRBV10-2 to TRBJ2-1, with 8 nucleotides matching TRBD1. CDR1 is WSHSY, CDR2 SAAADI, per germline. This CDR3 is built from 16 residues. With 2 bases clipped from V and 3 bases from J, the junction kept 6 bases outside the gene matches. The CDR3 DNA reads as TGCGCCAGCAGTGAGCAGGGGGCGAGAAACTACAATGAGCAGTTCTTC. Its translation is CASSEQGARNYNEQFF.

This chain uses TRBV18 with TRBJ2-7, with TRBD2 matching over 9 bases. Germline V gene sequence: CDR1 KGHSH, CDR2 LQKENI. J was trimmed by 7 bases and V by 2 bases; bases with no gene match: 18. CDR3 length: 18 amino acids. CDR3 residues: CASSPSLFSGGSKHEQYF. DNA for the CDR3: TGTGCCAGCTCACCAAGTTTATTTAGCGGGGGTTCCAAACATGAGCAGTACTTC.

The gene calls are TRBV5-5 and TRBJ2-2; tentatively, D is TRBD2 (5 bases). There are 15 residues in the CDR3. CDR1 SGHKS and CDR2 YYEKEE come from the germline V gene (reference sequence). V lost 2 bases, J lost 4 bases, and 12 bases lay in between. The DNA of the CDR3 is TGTGCCAGCAGCTTAGACCCCGGGGTCACCGGGGAGCTGTTTTTT. Amino acid sequence: CASSLDPGVTGELFF.

This clone was counted only a few times. V usage is TRBV4-3 and J usage is TRBJ2-7; D is possibly TRBD1 (5 bases). V was pared by 0 bases and J by 2 bases, with 11 bases between. The CDR3 runs to 15 residues. Per germline, CDR1 LGHNA and CDR2 YSLEER. The CDR3: CASSQERGFAYEQYF. The CDR3 region has the DNA TGCGCCAGCAGCCAAGAAAGGGGATTTGCCTACGAGCAGTACTTC.

The V call is TRBV4-2, the J call TRBJ1-5; D not resolved. The CDR3 has 16 residues. The germline V and J ends were trimmed by 0 bases and 3 bases, with 12 bases remaining between them. The germline V gene encodes CDR1 LGHNA and CDR2 YNFKEQ. The CDR3 DNA reads TGTGCCAGCAGCCAAGATTCAGAAAAGTTCAATCAGCCCCAGCATTTT. It specifies CASSQDSEKFNQPQHF.

The rearrangement links TRBV30 to TRBJ2-3; 13 bases agree with TRBD2. CDR3 size: 13 residues. CDR1 GTSNPN and CDR2 SVGIG come from the germline V gene (reference sequence). V lost 8 bases and J lost 2; bases outside the gene matches: 1. In nucleotides, the CDR3 is TGTGCCGGACTAGCGGGGGTCACAGATACGCAGTATTTT. The encoded protein is CAGLAGVTDTQYF.

The table lists this clone with a few counts. This rearrangement joins TRBV6-1 to TRBJ1-2; D unclear. The CDR3 has 15 residues. From germline, CDR1 is MNHNS and CDR2 SASEGT. Trimming removed 3 bases at V and 4 bases at J, with 15 bases between. The CDR3 DNA is TGTGCCAGCAGTGACGGTCAAACCGGAGCCTATGGCTACACCTTC. Translated: CASSDGQTGAYGYTF.

Only a few counts were recorded for this clone. The junction shows a germline mismatch at one end, possibly a read error. The sample has other DNA sequences that encode this CDR3 too. Here the CDR3 reads CSSTDSRDEQYF. CDR3 DNA sequence: TGTTCCAGCACGGACAGTAGGGACGAGCAGTACTTC. The chain couples TRBV7-9 to TRBJ2-7, with D possibly being TRBD1 (6 bases). The CDR3 spans 12 residues. Germline V lookup: CDR1 SEHNR, CDR2 FQNEAQ (reference sequence).

In its sample, this clone was seen a few times. V is TRBV5-6 and J is TRBJ1-2; D remains unclear. Trimming left V 4 bases short and J 4 bases short, with 11 bases between. Germline assignment: CDR1 SGHDT and CDR2 YYEEEE. The length of the CDR3 is 13 residues. The CDR3 nucleotides are TGTGCCAGCAGCCCATACGTCGGCTATGGCTACACCTTC. Translation: CASSPYVGYGYTF.

This chain connects TRBV10-1 to TRBJ2-2; D remains unclear. The CDR3 totals 13 residues. The V end was cut by 8 bases, the J end by 6 bases, with 13 bases between. From germline, CDR1 is WNHNN and CDR2 SYGVQD (reference sequence). CDR3 amino acids: CASSSQRAGELFF. CDR3 DNA: TGCGCCAGCTCTTCCCAACGGGCCGGGGAGCTGTTTTTT.

The CDR3 DNA is TGCGCCAGCAGCTCCGGGACTAGCGGGGGATGGGGCACAGATACGCAGTATTTT. It codes for CASSSGTSGGWGTDTQYF. The chain combines TRBV5-1 with TRBJ2-3, with 14 bases fitting TRBD2. The CDR3 covers 18 residues. Germline V lookup: CDR1 SGHRS, CDR2 YFSETQ. With 3 bases clipped from V and 1 base from J, the junction kept 7 bases outside the gene matches.

Remarks on this clone: One end of the junction does not line up with germline, which may come from a read error. Other DNA sequences from this sample encode an identical CDR3 as well. V usage is TRBV5-1 and J usage is TRBJ1-1, with 7 bases matching TRBD1. The V gene's germline CDR1 is SGHRS and CDR2 YFSETQ. The CDR3 covers 14 residues. In DNA form, the CDR3 reads TGCGCCAGCAGCTCAACAGGGGTGAACACTGAGGCTTTCTTT. It translates to CASSSTGVNTEAFF.

This chain joins TRBV7-9 and TRBJ2-6, with TRBD1 matching over 9 bases. V dropped 0 bases and J dropped 0; count of bases not matched to a gene: 6. Germline V gene lookup returns CDR1 SEHNR and CDR2 FQNEAQ (reference sequence). The CDR3 runs to 19 residues. The CDR3 region has the DNA TGTGCCAGCAGCTTAGCTTTGGGACAGGGCTACTCTGGGGCCAACGTCCTGACTTTC. Translation: CASSLALGQGYSGANVLTF.

V and J are TRBV5-4 and TRBJ2-1; 10 bases are a match to TRBD2. The CDR3 contains 16 residues. V was pared by 2 bases and J by 4 bases, with 6 bases of the junction left unmatched. Germline assignment: CDR1 SGHNT and CDR2 YYREEE (reference sequence). The CDR3 DNA reads as TGTGCCAGCAGCTTTCCGCTAGCGGGGGATTACAATGAGCAGTTCTTC. Translation gives CASSFPLAGDYNEQFF.

This clone was found once. V usage is TRBV4-1 and J usage is TRBJ2-5; 8 nucleotides match TRBD2. The CDR3 length is 18 residues. V trimming: 4 bases; J trimming: 5 bases; junction bases outside the gene matches: 18. CDR1 and CDR2 from the germline V gene are MGHRA and YSYEKL. CDR3 nucleotide sequence: TGCGCCAGCAGCCGAGCCCAGGTGAAGCGGGGGCCCCGGGAGACCCAGTACTTC. This translates into CASSRAQVKRGPRETQYF.

The chain is built from TRBV5-6 and TRBJ1-5, with a possible D match to TRBD1 (6 bases). The V end lost 3 bases, the J end lost 6 bases, and 10 bases lay between the germline ends. This CDR3 comprises 13 residues. Per germline, CDR1 SGHDT and CDR2 YYEEEE. The CDR3, as DNA: TGTGCCAGCAGCTCGCAGGGGTCTCAGCCCCAGCATTTT. Amino acids: CASSSQGSQPQHF.

This chain joins TRBV5-6 and TRBJ2-5; 14 nucleotides match TRBD2. The CDR3 is 16 residues long. Trimming cost V 2 bases and J 5 bases; bases outside gene matches: 5. In germline, CDR1 is SGHDT, CDR2 YYEEEE. CDR3 sequence (DNA): TGTGCCAGCAGCTTCAGACTAGCGGGGGGGCAGGAGACCCAGTACTTC. Translated: CASSFRLAGGQETQYF.

This clone appeared a few times. The chain has TRBV6-6 and TRBJ1-6; 7 nucleotides align to TRBD1. This CDR3 comprises 13 residues. In germline, CDR1 is MNHNY, CDR2 SVGAGI (reference sequence). The junction had 2 bases not matched to a gene; V was cut back by 6 bases and J by 6 bases. The CDR3 DNA reads as TGTGCCAGCAGCAGGGACAGTAATTCACCCCTCCACTTT. Protein sequence: CASSRDSNSPLHF.

The chain has TRBV5-1 and TRBJ2-7; 8 bases map to TRBD2. CDR1 and CDR2 from the germline V gene are SGHRS and YFSETQ. CDR3 size: 12 residues. The V gene end was trimmed by 10 bases and the J gene end by 1 base; junction bases not matched to a gene: 4. In DNA, the CDR3 is TGCGCCCCCGGGGGGGGATCCTACGAGCAGTACTTC. It is translated as CAPGGGSYEQYF.

The rearrangement joins TRBV6-5 to TRBJ2-7; the D gene is possibly TRBD2 (5 bases). The length of the CDR3 is 13 residues. The germline V gene encodes CDR1 MNHEY and CDR2 SVGAGI. Trimming removed 4 bases at V and 6 bases at J, with 13 bases between. CDR3 in DNA: TGTGCCAGCAGTTTCGAGACCCGGGGCGAGCAGTACTTC. This codes for CASSFETRGEQYF.

The genes are TRBV7-8 and TRBJ2-3, with 12 bases identical to TRBD2. The CDR3 has 16 amino acids. With V trimmed by 1 base and J by 5 bases, 4 bases remained unmatched. The germline V gene has CDR1 SGHVS and CDR2 FQNEAQ. CDR3 protein: CASSLELAGGGDTQYF. The CDR3, as DNA: TGTGCCAGCAGCTTAGAACTAGCGGGGGGAGGAGATACGCAGTATTTT.

V and J are TRBV7-6 and TRBJ1-2; 7 bases agree with TRBD1. Trimming removed 2 bases from V and 5 bases from J; junction bases left unmatched: 5. This CDR3 region has 14 residues. The V gene's germline CDR1 is SGHVS and CDR2 FNYEAQ. The CDR3 DNA sequence: TGTGCCAGCAGCTTAAGACAGGGCCTTTATGGCTACACCTTC. Amino acid sequence: CASSLRQGLYGYTF.

This chain joins TRBV14 and TRBJ1-5; a weak D match, TRBD1 (5 bases). The CDR3 sequence is 17 residues long. V lost 3 bases to trimming and J lost 7 bases, with 22 bases between them. The V gene's germline CDR1 is SGHDN and CDR2 FVKESK. In DNA form, the CDR3 reads TGTGCCAGCAGCCACTTCAGTCCCAGGGCGGCGGGACAGCCCCAGCATTTT. Translated, it gives CASSHFSPRAAGQPQHF.

The chain joins TRBV11-3 to TRBJ2-7; D call uncertain. CDR3 size: 15 residues. Germline lookup yields CDR1 SGHNT and CDR2 YENEEA. Trimming took off 2 bases at V and 1 base at J, with 12 bases between the two ends. CDR3 in DNA: TGTGCCAGCAGCTTACTCCGAGGTTGGTCCTACGAGCAGTACTTC. Its translation: CASSLLRGWSYEQYF.

This clone was seen more than once but under ten times. J is TRBJ2-2 and V is TRBV7-7; TRBD2 is a possible D gene (5 bases). V gave up 2 bases and J gave up 4 bases, with 14 bases separating them. Germline CDR1 reads SSHAT; CDR2 reads FNYEAQ (reference sequence). The CDR3 extends over 16 amino acids. This CDR3 is CASSLISSLSTGELFF. The CDR3 region has the DNA TGTGCCAGCAGCTTAATCTCTAGCTTGAGCACCGGGGAGCTGTTTTTT.

The CDR3 spells CASSLAPGLDNSPLHF. The CDR3 DNA reads TGTGCCAGCAGCTTAGCACCGGGACTAGATAATTCACCCCTCCACTTT. The rearrangement links TRBV7-2 to TRBJ1-6, with D tentatively TRBD1 (5 bases). V was shortened by 0 bases and J by 5 bases, with 11 bases between the two germline ends. CDR1 SGHTA and CDR2 FQGNSA come from the germline V gene. The CDR3 runs 16 residues.

The genes are TRBV28 and TRBJ2-1; 13 bases fit TRBD2. CDR1 MDHEN and CDR2 SYDVKM come from the germline V gene. The CDR3 sequence is 15 residues long. Germline trimming cut 6 bases from V and 8 bases from J; bases unmatched to any gene: 7. The CDR3 DNA reads TGTGCCAGCAGCCTTACTAGCGGGGGGGCCGATGAGCAGTTCTTC. Its translation is CASSLTSGGADEQFF. Full variable domain (rest looked up from reference TRBV28 and TRBJ2-1): DVKVTQSSRYLVKRTGEKVFLECVQDMDHENMFWYRQDPGLGLRLIYFSYDVKMKEKGDIPEGYSVSREKKERFSLILESASTNQTSMYLCASSLTSGGADEQFFGPGTRLTVL.